Below are 28 T cell receptor beta chains sequenced from a single sample in a study of T cells after posttransplantation cyclophosphamide. Busulfan-fludarabine conditioning, marrow transplant, and cyclophosphamide on days +3 and +4 were administered. TCRdb keeps only in-frame clones here, not all; method: immunoSEQ multiplex PCR. The sample holds under 2,000 clones, roughly two thirds seen once. Sequencing used CD8+ T cells sorted from PBMCs, obtained after allogeneic stem cell transplant with posttransplant cyclophosphamide. These receptors all come from a male patient between 25 and 39 years old who received an allogeneic stem cell transplant from a related donor, was CMV-positive, and had acute GVHD only. T cells may partly derive from the graft donor.

The chain recombines TRBV27 with TRBJ2-1, with a possible D match to TRBD1 (6 bases). The CDR3 extends over 13 amino acids. V was cut by 8 bases and J by 3 bases, with 11 bases left in between. Germline V gene sequence: CDR1 MNHEY, CDR2 SMNVEV (reference sequence). CDR3 in amino acids: CASHRAGYNEQFF. As DNA, the CDR3 is TGTGCCAGCCACAGGGCAGGCTACAATGAGCAGTTCTTC.

The chain uses TRBV5-1 and TRBJ2-1; maybe TRBD1 (7 bases). The CDR3 loop spans 15 amino acids. V lost 3 bases, J lost 7 bases, and 17 bases lay in between. CDR1 and CDR2 from the germline V gene are SGHRS and YFSETQ. The CDR3 DNA sequence: TGCGCCAGCAGCTGGAGGCGCAGGGGGGAGAATGAGCAGTTCTTC. It yields the protein CASSWRRRGENEQFF.

The rearrangement uses TRBV19 and TRBJ2-3, with 7 bases that match TRBD2. Trimming at V came to 3 bases and at J to 4 bases, leaving 10 bases not matched to a gene. The CDR3 is 16 residues long. Germline CDR1 and CDR2: LNHDA and SQIVND (reference sequence). The CDR3 here is CASSIGGGTPADTQYF. The CDR3 nucleotides read TGTGCCAGTAGTATCGGCGGGGGTACCCCCGCAGATACGCAGTATTTT.

This rearrangement joins TRBV5-1 to TRBJ2-3; TRBD2 agrees at 8 bases. With V trimmed by 2 bases and J by 4 bases, 12 bases remained unmatched. The CDR3 is 17 residues long. Germline values: CDR1 SGHRS, CDR2 YFSETQ. CDR3 region: CASSFPRLARGSDTQYF. The CDR3 nucleotides read TGCGCCAGCAGCTTCCCAAGACTAGCGCGGGGCTCAGATACGCAGTATTTT.

In this sample, this clone is medium-sized. The V and J genes are TRBV2 and TRBJ2-2; a possible D gene is TRBD2 (6 bases). Germline V gives CDR1 SNHLY, CDR2 FYNNEI. The CDR3 totals 14 residues. Trimming cost V 3 bases and J 5 bases, with 10 bases left between them. The CDR3 nucleotides read TGTGCCAGCAGTGATCCTCGGGGGACCGGGGAGCTGTTTTTT. Protein sequence: CASSDPRGTGELFF.

The chain is built from TRBV29-1 and TRBJ2-2, with D hard to call. CDR1 and CDR2 from the germline V gene are SQVTM and ANQGSEA. V was pared by 4 bases and J by 8 bases, with 8 bases between. CDR3 length: 11 amino acids. CDR3 region: CSVAGGGELFF. The CDR3 DNA is TGCAGCGTTGCTGGCGGAGGGGAGCTGTTTTTT.

Only a few counts were recorded for this clone. The J gene is TRBJ2-3, the V gene TRBV29-1; 9 bases are a match to TRBD2. V gave up 1 base and J gave up 11 bases; unmatched junction bases: 10. The length of the CDR3 is 14 residues. CDR1 and CDR2 (germline): SQVTM, ANQGSEA. CDR3 loop: CSVEGGLKRGVQYF. DNA of the CDR3: TGCAGCGTTGAAGGGGGACTCAAGCGGGGGGTGCAGTATTTT.

CDR3 DNA: TGTGCCAGCAGCTTAGGCCCAGCGGGGGGGCCGAATGAGCAGTTCTTC. Translating gives CASSLGPAGGPNEQFF. The V gene is TRBV13, the J gene TRBJ2-1; 10 nucleotides agree with TRBD2. Germline lookup yields CDR1 PRHDT and CDR2 FYEKMQ (reference sequence). There are 16 residues in the CDR3. J lost 7 bases, V lost 0 bases, and 6 bases had no gene match.

The chain carries TRBV2 and TRBJ2-2; possibly TRBD2 for D (5 bases). V was clipped by 2 bases and J by 0 bases, with 7 bases between them. The CDR3 spans 15 residues. CDR1 and CDR2 from the germline V gene are SNHLY and FYNNEI. CDR3 region: CASSERTPNTGELFF. The CDR3 DNA reads TGTGCCAGCAGTGAACGGACTCCGAACACCGGGGAGCTGTTTTTT.

The V gene is TRBV27, the J gene TRBJ2-7; 9 nucleotides align to TRBD1. The V segment lost 7 bases and the J segment 3 bases; nucleotides outside the gene matches: 13. This CDR3 is 16 amino acids long. Germline-derived CDR1 and CDR2 are MNHEY and SMNVEV (reference sequence). CDR3 coding DNA: TGTGCCAGCACCCAAAGGTGGGACAGGGTCAACTACGAGCAGTACTTC. Protein sequence: CASTQRWDRVNYEQYF.

This clone was counted a few times. This sample also contains other DNA sequences that code for the same CDR3. The rearrangement joins TRBV5-5 to TRBJ1-1, with D possibly TRBD1 on 6 matching bases. V dropped 3 bases and J dropped 5 bases, with 8 bases sitting between them. The germline CDR1 and CDR2 sequences are SGHKS and YYEKEE (reference sequence). The length of the CDR3 is 12 residues. In DNA, the CDR3 is TGTGCCAGCAGCTCCCAGGGGACTGAAGCTTTCTTT. The encoded protein is CASSSQGTEAFF.

This clone was counted only a few times. The sample holds other DNA sequences that translate to the same CDR3. V is TRBV7-2 and J is TRBJ2-1; 10 nucleotides agree with TRBD2. V lost 3 bases to trimming and J lost 0 bases; unmatched junction nucleotides: 5. Germline V gives CDR1 SGHTA, CDR2 FQGNSA. This CDR3 has 17 amino acids. The CDR3 loop is CASSFPSGGTSYNEQFF. CDR3 nucleotide sequence: TGTGCCAGCAGCTTCCCTAGCGGGGGAACCTCCTACAATGAGCAGTTCTTC.

This clone was picked up a small number of times. The V and J genes are TRBV27 and TRBJ2-7; tentative D call: TRBD2 (5 bases). The CDR3 consists of 13 residues. Germline assignment: CDR1 MNHEY and CDR2 SMNVEV (reference sequence). Trimming removed 2 bases from V and 6 bases from J, with 11 bases in between. The CDR3 sequence: CASSLSPGSEQYF. The CDR3 DNA reads TGTGCCAGCAGTTTAAGCCCGGGGTCCGAGCAGTACTTC.

This clone was observed a handful of times. The chain links TRBV4-3 to TRBJ1-2; the match to TRBD1 covers 7 bases. CDR1 and CDR2 (germline): LGHNA, YSLEER. The J segment lost 8 bases and the V segment lost 6 bases, leaving 18 bases of the junction unmatched. The CDR3 consists of 16 residues. CDR3 coding DNA: TGCGCCAGCAGTCCGACAGGGCAGATGTTAATGGGCGGCTACACCTTC. Amino acids: CASSPTGQMLMGGYTF.

V gene TRBV15 combines with J gene TRBJ1-4; a possible D gene is TRBD1 (6 bases). The germline V gene has CDR1 LNHNV and CDR2 YYDKDF (reference sequence). V lost 5 bases to trimming and J lost 7 bases, with 17 bases between them. The CDR3 sequence is 15 residues long. This chain's CDR3 is CATSPPRRGAEKLFF. The CDR3 DNA reads as TGTGCCACCAGCCCCCCCCGCAGGGGTGCTGAAAAACTGTTTTTT.

The chain combines TRBV19 with TRBJ2-7; the match to TRBD1 covers 7 bases. V was clipped by 6 bases and J by 6 bases; unmatched bases: 14. Per the germline V gene, CDR1 is LNHDA and CDR2 is SQIVND (reference sequence). The CDR3 sequence is 15 residues long. CDR3 sequence: CASRSTGARLTEQYF. In DNA form, the CDR3 reads TGTGCCAGTAGAAGCACAGGGGCACGACTAACCGAGCAGTACTTC.

V is TRBV27 and J is TRBJ1-6; D not certain. The CDR3 is 11 amino acids. V lost 3 bases to trimming and J lost 14 bases, with 8 bases between them. CDR1 is MNHEY, CDR2 SMNVEV, per germline (reference sequence). In DNA form, the CDR3 reads TGTGCCAGCAGTTTCGGCGGCACCCTCCACTTT. Translated: CASSFGGTLHF.

This chain uses TRBV5-1 with TRBJ2-3, with D possibly being TRBD1 (5 bases). The V and J ends lost 6 bases and 5 bases respectively, with 13 bases between them. Germline CDR1 and CDR2: SGHRS and YFSETQ. This CDR3 region has 13 residues. The CDR3 loop reads CASNPTEEDTQYF. CDR3 coding DNA: TGCGCCAGCAACCCGACAGAAGAAGATACGCAGTATTTT.

The CDR3 nucleotides read TGTGCCAGGGATGAAGAAGGGGAGGCGAGCACTGAAGCTTTCTTT. It codes for CARDEEGEASTEAFF. This chain links TRBV6-4 with TRBJ1-1; D is perhaps TRBD1 (5 bases). The CDR3 covers 15 residues. Germline V gene lookup returns CDR1 MRHNA and CDR2 SNTAGT. Trimming took 9 bases from V and 4 from J, leaving 21 bases between them.

CDR3 sequence: CASSPPTGERDTQYF. In DNA form, the CDR3 reads TGTGCCAGCAGCCCACCGACGGGGGAGAGGGATACGCAGTATTTT. The rearrangement joins TRBV5-6 to TRBJ2-3, with a tentative D call TRBD2 (6 bases). This CDR3 has 15 residues. The germline V gene has CDR1 SGHDT and CDR2 YYEEEE. V gave up 4 bases and J gave up 6 bases, with 18 bases separating them. Full variable domain (rest looked up from reference TRBV5-6 and TRBJ2-3): DAGVTQSPTHLIKTRGQQVTLRCSPKSGHDTVSWYQQALGQGPQFIFQYYEEEERQRGNFPDRFSGHQFPNYSSELNVNALLLGDSALYLCASSPPTGERDTQYFGPGTRLTVL.

The chain joins TRBV2 to TRBJ2-1, with 8 bases identical to TRBD2. CDR1 SNHLY and CDR2 FYNNEI come from the germline V gene. V shed 6 bases, J shed 8 bases, and the junction held 6 bases outside the gene matches. This CDR3 comprises 13 residues. This CDR3 is CASRDLSGDEQFF. The CDR3 DNA is TGTGCCAGCAGGGACCTTAGCGGGGATGAGCAGTTCTTC.

V usage is TRBV11-2 and J usage is TRBJ2-5; D perhaps matches TRBD2 (6 bases). This CDR3 contains 16 residues. Trimming cost V 3 bases and J 2 bases, with 16 bases left between them. Germline V lookup: CDR1 SGHAT, CDR2 FQNNGV. Here the CDR3 DNA reads TGTGCCAGCAGCTTGGGCATCCTGGCGGGACAAGAGACCCAGTACTTC. Protein sequence: CASSLGILAGQETQYF.

This rearrangement joins TRBV2 to TRBJ2-2; 7 bases are a match to TRBD1. From germline, CDR1 is SNHLY and CDR2 FYNNEI. The CDR3 covers 13 residues. With 10 bases clipped from V and 1 base from J, the junction kept 3 bases outside the gene matches. CDR3 loop: CAKGTENTGELFF. The DNA of the CDR3 is TGTGCCAAGGGGACAGAGAACACCGGGGAGCTGTTTTTT.

Details on this clone: The junction differs from germline at one of its ends, possibly a read error. The same CDR3 also results from other DNA sequences found in this sample. The chain recombines TRBV7-9 with TRBJ1-2; 8 nucleotides agree with TRBD1. Germline CDR1 reads SEHNR; CDR2 reads FQNEAQ (reference sequence). This CDR3 has 15 residues. CDR3 DNA: TGCGCCAGCAGCCAAGATAGGACAGGGCAATATGGCTACACCTTC. Its translation is CASSQDRTGQYGYTF.

J is TRBJ2-2 and V is TRBV4-1; a possible D gene is TRBD2 (5 bases). In germline, CDR1 is MGHRA, CDR2 YSYEKL. With 1 base removed from V and 6 bases from J, the gap between germline ends came to 9 bases. This CDR3 contains 14 residues. The CDR3 spells CASSQGSEAGELFF. CDR3 nucleotides: TGCGCCAGCAGCCAAGGCTCGGAGGCCGGGGAGCTGTTTTTT.

The chain has TRBV4-2 and TRBJ1-4, with 8 bases matching TRBD1. Losses at the gene ends were 2 bases for V and 5 bases for J; bases not matched to a gene: 1. The germline gives CDR1 LGHNA, CDR2 YNFKEQ. This CDR3 contains 14 residues. This CDR3 reads CASSQQGANEKLFF. The CDR3 DNA follows: TGTGCCAGCAGCCAACAGGGGGCAAATGAAAAACTGTTTTTT.

This clone was seen a handful of times. The rearrangement joins TRBV27 to TRBJ2-1, with 10 bases identical to TRBD2. From germline, CDR1 is MNHEY and CDR2 SMNVEV (reference sequence). This CDR3 spans 16 amino acids. With V trimmed by 5 bases and J by 2 bases, 6 bases remained unmatched. The chain's CDR3 is CASSAASGGAYNEQFF. Written as DNA, the CDR3 is TGTGCCAGCAGTGCGGCTAGCGGGGGTGCCTACAATGAGCAGTTCTTC.

This chain joins TRBV6-5 and TRBJ2-5; D is possibly TRBD1 (6 bases). The DNA end favors TRBJ2-7, so the J call may be wrong. The germline V gene encodes CDR1 MNHEY and CDR2 SVGAGI. The CDR3 has 13 amino acids. Here the CDR3 reads CASSAQGFNEQYF. CDR3 coding DNA: TGTGCCAGCAGTGCCCAGGGGTTCAACGAGCAGTACTTC.